This T cell receptor (beta chain) was captured by sequencing in a study of ipilimumab plus nivolumab after autologous stem cell transplantation. Clones were sequenced by immunoSEQ multiplex PCR, and TCRdb holds only the in-frame ones, with some missing. The sample lists about 18,000 clones, around four fifths occurring once. The source was PBMCs, collected in a trial of ipilimumab plus nivolumab as post-transplant consolidation. The TCR was taken from a male donor with diffuse large B-cell lymphoma.

CDR3 loop: CASSFRGSGVETQYF. The DNA of the CDR3 is TGTGCCAGCAGCTTCAGGGGGAGCGGTGTAGAGACCCAGTACTTC. The chain uses TRBV11-2 and TRBJ2-5, with 7 nucleotides matching TRBD1. There are 15 residues in the CDR3. With V trimmed by 3 bases and J by 4 bases, 8 bases remained unmatched. Per the germline V gene, CDR1 is SGHAT and CDR2 is FQNNGV.